This TCR beta chain was identified during a study of blood T cell repertoires in COVID-19. Study-wide background: Nucleic acid was either cDNA or gDNA, and it came from T cells, B-cell-depleted T cells, or PBMCs.

Participants were aged about 18 to 100 years from around 26 US areas. This clone turned up a few times. The authors' processing: Reference gene primer amplification gave nucleated cell count estimates. Clones were read by immunoSEQ multiplex PCR, and TCRdb kept only the in-frame ones, dropping some. D and trimming were read from the DNA, whereas the V and J calls and clone size are those reported in that table. This sample has about 130,000 clones, with approximately 80% found just once. This clonotype was obtained from a man in his fifties who had recovered from COVID-19. Sequencing input: PBMCs or T cells enriched from blood (not recorded which).

Written as DNA, the CDR3 is TGTGCCAGCAGTTACTCGAGGGCAAGCTCCTACAATGAGCAGTTCTTC. This translates into CASSYSRASSYNEQFF. This rearrangement joins TRBV6-2 or TRBV6-3 to TRBJ2-1, with D perhaps TRBD2 (5 bases). V was trimmed by 0 bases and J by 0 bases, leaving 9 bases between them. The length of the CDR3 is 16 residues. From germline, CDR1 is MNHEY and CDR2 SVGEGT.